Shown below are 18 T cell receptor beta chains from a single sample sequenced in a study of T-cell reconstitution after alpha-beta-depleted transplantation in children. Unique molecular identifiers were incorporated when the TCRbeta library was constructed. TCRdb analysed the PCR reads with MiXCR anew, one entry per CDR3 protein. The sample holds more than 550,000 distinct CDR3 sequences, 10% to 13% seen once. The material sequenced was PBMCs from the stem cell graft donor, taken from the stem cell graft. These receptors were collected from a human donor who donated a stem cell graft to a child with acute myeloid leukemia.

This clonotype was detected a few times. The chain couples TRBV4-3 to TRBJ2-5, with 8 bases identical to TRBD2. The CDR3 has 15 residues. Trimming removed 3 bases from V and 3 bases from J; junction bases left unmatched: 6. Germline V lookup: CDR1 LGHNA, CDR2 YSLEER. This CDR3 is CASSHGLAGEETQYF. For the CDR3, the DNA is TGCGCCAGCAGCCACGGACTAGCCGGAGAAGAGACCCAGTACTTC.

J is TRBJ2-1 and V is TRBV5-1, with D hard to call. V gave up 3 bases and J gave up 4 bases, with 11 bases separating them. The CDR3 loop spans 14 amino acids. Germline V gene sequence: CDR1 SGHRS, CDR2 YFSETQ. CDR3 region: CASSSNAEYNEQFF. The CDR3 bases are TGCGCCAGCAGCTCCAATGCGGAGTACAATGAGCAGTTCTTC.

The chain carries TRBV28 and TRBJ2-5, with 13 bases that match TRBD2. The CDR3 covers 14 residues. The germline V gene has CDR1 MDHEN and CDR2 SYDVKM. V shed 9 bases and J 6 bases; nucleotides not matched to a gene: 7. The DNA for the CDR3 is TGTGCCAGTTGGACTAGCGGGAGTGGGAAGACCCAGTACTTC. The encoded protein is CASWTSGSGKTQYF.

V is TRBV29-1 and J is TRBJ2-6; possibly TRBD1 for D (5 bases). Trimming took 4 bases from V and 0 from J, leaving 22 bases between them. CDR3 length: 19 residues. Germline V gene sequence: CDR1 SQVTM, CDR2 ANQGSEA. This chain's CDR3 is CSVVATVSTLYSGANVLTF. CDR3 in DNA: TGCAGCGTTGTGGCGACAGTATCCACTCTCTACTCTGGGGCCAACGTCCTGACTTTC.

This clonotype was observed a few times. The chain carries TRBV20-1 and TRBJ2-1, with 8 bases lining up with TRBD1. Germline V gene sequence: CDR1 DFQATT, CDR2 SNEGSKA (reference sequence). The CDR3 sequence is 16 residues long. Trimming at V came to 7 bases and at J to 4 bases, leaving 15 bases not matched to a gene. This chain's CDR3 is CSVVRTGSGTYNEQFF. The CDR3 region has the DNA TGCAGTGTCGTAAGGACAGGGTCGGGGACTTACAATGAGCAGTTCTTC.

The table lists this clonotype with a few counts. V usage is TRBV5-1 and J usage is TRBJ2-1; no firm D call. The V gene's germline CDR1 is SGHRS and CDR2 YFSETQ. Trimming cost V 1 base and J 0 bases, with 17 bases left between them. CDR3 size: 18 residues. The CDR3 region has the DNA TGCGCCAGCAGCTTGAGTCAGGCTACCCAAAGCTCCTACAATGAGCAGTTCTTC. Translated, it gives CASSLSQATQSSYNEQFF.

This clonotype came up a few times. The chain is built from TRBV7-3 and TRBJ1-1; D gene ambiguous. Trimming left V 3 bases short and J 6 bases short, with 14 bases between. Per germline, CDR1 SGHTA and CDR2 FQGTGA. The CDR3 has 14 residues. CDR3 residues: CASSFAGTNAEAFF. As DNA, the CDR3 is TGTGCCAGCAGCTTCGCGGGTACTAACGCTGAAGCTTTCTTT.

V and J are TRBV4-3 and TRBJ1-5; D not certain. CDR3 length: 16 residues. Trimming took 0 bases from V and 2 from J, leaving 11 bases between them. Germline CDR1 reads LGHNA; CDR2 reads YSLEER. CDR3: CASSQDDPEGNQPQHF. In DNA, the CDR3 is TGCGCCAGCAGCCAAGATGACCCCGAGGGCAATCAGCCCCAGCATTTT.

V usage is TRBV6-2 or TRBV6-3 and J usage is TRBJ2-2; D is unclear. Deletions cut 5 bases from V and 3 bases from J, with 7 bases between. CDR3 length equals 13 residues. Germline V gene data show CDR1 as MNHEY and CDR2 as SVGEGT. The CDR3 loop is CASSPTHTGELFF. The CDR3 DNA is TGTGCCAGCAGTCCAACACACACCGGGGAGCTGTTTTTT.

The gene calls are TRBV28 and TRBJ2-5; D gene unclear. The CDR3 contains 12 residues. Trimming shortened V by 7 bases and J by 7 bases, and 13 bases separated the two germline ends. Germline CDR1 reads MDHEN; CDR2 reads SYDVKM. The CDR3 DNA follows: TGTGCCAGCAAGGGCCAATTAGGGACCCAGTACTTC. It yields the protein CASKGQLGTQYF.

This clonotype was observed a handful of times. This chain connects TRBV7-2 to TRBJ2-7, with TRBD1 as a possible D gene (6 bases). CDR3 length: 14 residues. The ends were cut back, 5 bases at V and 2 bases at J, with 13 bases in the middle. Germline assignment: CDR1 SGHTA and CDR2 FQGNSA. The CDR3 reads CASSLGGLTYEQYF. In nucleotides, the CDR3 is TGTGCCAGCAGCCTTGGGGGCTTAACCTACGAGCAGTACTTC.

This clonotype was counted between two and nine times. This chain joins TRBV20-1 and TRBJ1-2; unclear D gene. V lost 3 bases and J lost 2, with 10 bases in between. CDR1 is DFQATT, CDR2 SNEGSKA, per germline (reference sequence). The CDR3 spans 13 residues. CDR3 nucleotide sequence: TGCAGTGCTAGTCATCCCGCGAACTATGGCTACACCTTC. Translating it yields CSASHPANYGYTF.

The J gene is TRBJ2-2, the V gene TRBV29-1, with 8 bases aligning to TRBD2. The germline gives CDR1 SQVTM, CDR2 ANQGSEA. The J segment lost 4 bases and the V segment lost 0 bases, leaving 7 bases of the junction unmatched. The CDR3 consists of 16 residues. CDR3 loop: CSVEDRGGRITGELFF. Written as DNA, the CDR3 is TGCAGCGTTGAAGATCGCGGGGGGCGCATCACCGGGGAGCTGTTTTTT.

The V and J genes are TRBV20-1 and TRBJ1-1, with 10 bases lining up with TRBD1. The CDR3 consists of 16 residues. The V segment lost 1 base and the J segment 3 bases; nucleotides outside the gene matches: 8. Germline lookup yields CDR1 DFQATT and CDR2 SNEGSKA (reference sequence). CDR3 nucleotide sequence: TGCAGTGCTAGAGCCCGGACAGGGGGGGTCGACACTGAAGCTTTCTTT. Its protein is CSARARTGGVDTEAFF.

The J gene is TRBJ2-2, the V gene TRBV12-3 or TRBV12-4, with D perhaps matching TRBD1 or TRBD2 (5 bases each). The CDR3 runs 14 residues. The V gene lost 3 bases and the J gene lost 5 bases, with 10 bases spanning the gap. The CDR3 spells CASSLRGATGELFF. In DNA, the CDR3 is TGTGCCAGCAGTTTGAGGGGTGCGACCGGGGAGCTGTTTTTT.

The chain joins TRBV12-3 or TRBV12-4 to TRBJ1-5; D is ambiguous. Trimming stripped 4 bases from V and 0 bases from J, with 7 bases between. The CDR3 covers 14 residues. The CDR3 spells CASSSQVSNQPQHF. The CDR3 DNA reads TGTGCCAGCAGTTCGCAGGTTAGCAATCAGCCCCAGCATTTT.

In its sample, this clonotype was seen a few times. The V gene is TRBV6-2 or TRBV6-3, the J gene TRBJ2-3; D call uncertain. V lost 3 bases, J lost 4 bases, and 8 bases lay in between. This CDR3 is built from 13 residues. Germline lookup yields CDR1 MNHEY and CDR2 SVGEGT. The CDR3 here is CASSYRPPDTQYF. The CDR3 nucleotides are TGTGCCAGCAGTTATAGACCCCCAGATACGCAGTATTTT.

This clonotype was seen more than once but under ten times. The chain has TRBV29-1 and TRBJ1-2; weak D call: TRBD1 (6 bases). Germline-derived CDR1 and CDR2 are SQVTM and ANQGSEA. CDR3 length: 11 residues. Trimming left V 7 bases short and J 8 bases short, with 14 bases between. The CDR3 nucleotides read TGCAGCGGGTCGGGGGGCGCAGGCTACACCTTC. Its translation: CSGSGGAGYTF.